A single sample gave rise to the 8 T cell receptor beta chains below, sequenced in a study of blood T cell repertoires in COVID-19 (dated by TCRdb to the early 2020s). Library preparation was by the immunoSEQ multiplex PCR assay. This is the immuneACCESS table as TCRdb keeps it, with only in-frame sequences that have V and J called. A part of the clones is gone; compared with another copy, unresolved V genes explain less than half, and the rest is unexplained. Here the sample has about 70,000 clones; about nine tenths occur a single time. About 2.5% of the sample lies in the top ten. The specimen was peripheral blood. These TCRs come from a man aged 50 to 60 with COVID-19, enrolled during active disease.

This clone appeared once. J is TRBJ2-5 and V is TRBV11-3; a possible D gene is TRBD1 (6 bases). Germline assignment: CDR1 SGHNT and CDR2 YENEEA. The CDR3 sequence is 14 residues long. V lost 5 bases and J lost 3, with 13 bases in between. As DNA, the CDR3 is TGTGCCAGCAGCCAACGACAGGACGAAGAGACCCAGTACTTC. It specifies CASSQRQDEETQYF.

This clone showed up just once. V gene TRBV4-1 combines with J gene TRBJ2-3; 11 positions agree with TRBD2. Germline CDR1 MGHRA, CDR2 YSYEKL. This CDR3 comprises 19 residues. Trimming cost V 4 bases and J 0 bases; bases outside gene matches: 12. CDR3: CASSREGTSGTSSTDTQYF. The CDR3 coding sequence is TGCGCCAGCAGCCGGGAGGGGACTAGCGGTACCTCTAGCACAGATACGCAGTATTTT.

The gene calls are TRBV7-3 and TRBJ1-5; no reliable D call. CDR3 length: 15 residues. Germline CDR1 SGHTA, CDR2 FQGTGA. Trimming shortened V by 3 bases and J by 1 base, and 10 bases separated the two germline ends. Here the CDR3 reads CASSLAGWSNQPQHF. DNA for the CDR3: TGTGCCAGCAGCTTGGCGGGGTGGAGCAATCAGCCCCAGCATTTT.

V is TRBV6-2 or TRBV6-3 and J is TRBJ2-7; 7 bases agree with TRBD2. The CDR3 runs to 14 residues. CDR1 MNHEY and CDR2 SVGEGT come from the germline V gene. Trimming removed 5 bases from V and 5 bases from J; junction bases left unmatched: 9. Here the CDR3 DNA reads TGTGCCAGCAGTGGGGCGGGAGTCTTCCACGAGCAGTACTTC. Protein product: CASSGAGVFHEQYF.

The CDR3 reads CASSLVSLAGDYGTQYF. CDR3 sequence (DNA): TGTGCCAGCAGCTTGGTTTCACTAGCGGGAGATTATGGTACGCAGTATTTT. The rearrangement joins TRBV5-6 to TRBJ2-3, with 11 bases lining up with TRBD2. The CDR3 has 17 residues. Germline assignment: CDR1 SGHDT and CDR2 YYEEEE. V lost 0 bases and J lost 8; bases outside the gene matches: 11.

The rearrangement joins TRBV19 to TRBJ2-3, with 7 bases identical to TRBD1. Germline lookup yields CDR1 LNHDA and CDR2 SQIVND (reference sequence). The CDR3 spans 13 residues. The V segment lost 5 bases and the J segment 6 bases; nucleotides outside the gene matches: 5. The CDR3 DNA sequence: TGTGCCAGTAGTGGGGACAGCATGGATACGCAGTATTTT. It is translated as CASSGDSMDTQYF.

This chain joins TRBV7-6 and TRBJ2-1; TRBD2 agrees at 14 bases. The length of the CDR3 is 17 residues. The trim removed 5 bases at V and 3 bases at J, leaving 6 bases unmatched. From germline, CDR1 is SGHVS and CDR2 FNYEAQ. The CDR3 coding sequence is TGTGCCAGCAGCCACGGGACTAGCGGGAGTGTCTACAATGAGCAGTTCTTC. Its translation is CASSHGTSGSVYNEQFF. The whole variable domain, filled in from reference TRBV7-6 and TRBJ2-1, reads GAGVSQSPRYKVTKRGQDVALRCDPISGHVSLYWYRQALGQGPEFLTYFNYEAQQDKSGLPNDRFSAERPEGSISTLTIQRTEQRDSAMYRCASSHGTSGSVYNEQFFGPGTRLTVL.

The chain carries TRBV5-6 and TRBJ1-5, with 10 bases fitting TRBD1. This CDR3 comprises 16 residues. Germline assignment: CDR1 SGHDT and CDR2 YYEEEE. Trimming took 1 base from V and 7 from J; bases not matched to a gene: 8. The CDR3, as DNA: TGTGCCAGCAGCTTGAGAGGACAGGGGGTCCGGCAGCCCCAGCATTTT. Its translation: CASSLRGQGVRQPQHF.